The 18 T cell receptor beta chains below were found in one sample sequenced in a study of shared clonotypes between healthy human individuals (dated by TCRdb to the early 2020s). CD8 naive samples were CD45RO-negative cells positively selected for CCR7, giving a CD45RA+CCR7+ population that excluded TemRA cells. Library preparation was by the immunoSEQ multiplex PCR assay. Here the immuneACCESS table is served through TCRdb, limited to in-frame sequences with V and J called. Missing clones are a known gap in these copies; in checked studies unresolved V genes cover under half, and the rest lacks a known reason. For this sample the table gives around 1.9 million clones, of which about 93% were detected only once. The top ten clones comprise about 1.7% of the sample. The sequencing input was naive CD8+ T cells from PBMCs. In light of the paper, this sample's cell subset or site label describes: CD45RA+CCR7+. These receptors were collected from a man aged 18 to 29 in good health. Some clones in this sample may be carry-over from other donors' samples.

DNA of the CDR3: TGTGCCAGCAGTGAAGATTTCACAAACTATGGCTACACCTTC. Translation: CASSEDFTNYGYTF. The chain is built from TRBV6-1 and TRBJ1-2; D is unclear. V lost 1 base to trimming and J lost 2 bases, with 8 bases between them. The CDR3 runs to 14 residues. Germline-derived CDR1 and CDR2 are MNHNS and SASEGT.

Regarding this clone: Other DNA sequences from this sample encode an identical CDR3 as well. J is TRBJ1-2 and V is TRBV30; D unresolved. V was shortened by 0 bases and J by 6 bases, with 11 bases between the two germline ends. Looked up from germline, CDR1 is GTSNPN and CDR2 is SVGIG (reference sequence). The length of the CDR3 is 13 residues. DNA of the CDR3: TGTGCCTGGAGTGTAGGGCTACTTCATGGCTACACCTTC. Encoded protein: CAWSVGLLHGYTF.

This clone showed up just once. The rearrangement joins TRBV28 to TRBJ2-1, with D perhaps TRBD2 (5 bases). V was trimmed by 1 base and J by 8 bases, leaving 18 bases between them. Germline CDR1 and CDR2: MDHEN and SYDVKM. The CDR3 contains 16 residues. CDR3: CASSLYKAVPTHEQFF. The CDR3 coding sequence is TGTGCCAGCAGTTTATATAAAGCGGTCCCGACCCATGAGCAGTTCTTC.

The gene calls are TRBV28 and TRBJ2-3, with D perhaps being TRBD1 or TRBD2 (5 bases each). The CDR3 runs 15 residues. From germline, CDR1 is MDHEN and CDR2 SYDVKM. The ends were cut back, 6 bases at V and 2 bases at J, with 15 bases in the middle. This CDR3 reads CASSRRDLSTDTQYF. For the CDR3, the DNA is TGTGCCAGCAGCCGCCGGGACCTTTCCACAGATACGCAGTATTTT. Looking up the rest from reference TRBV28 and TRBJ2-3 gives the full variable domain: DVKVTQSSRYLVKRTGEKVFLECVQDMDHENMFWYRQDPGLGLRLIYFSYDVKMKEKGDIPEGYSVSREKKERFSLILESASTNQTSMYLCASSRRDLSTDTQYFGPGTRLTVL.

This sequence joins TRBV9 and TRBJ1-1; D call uncertain. This CDR3 has 15 amino acids. Germline V gene sequence: CDR1 SGDLS, CDR2 YYNGEE. Trimming shortened V by 3 bases and J by 1 base, and 13 bases separated the two germline ends. The CDR3 DNA is TGTGCCAGCAGCGGACGGGAAGGAGAGAACACTGAAGCTTTCTTT. It encodes CASSGREGENTEAFF.

The rearrangement links TRBV5-6 to TRBJ2-7, with no clear D. The V end was cut by 2 bases, the J end by 2 bases, with 11 bases between. CDR1 and CDR2 (germline): SGHDT, YYEEEE. This CDR3 comprises 14 residues. The CDR3 sequence: CASSLRGLPYEQYF. As DNA, the CDR3 is TGTGCCAGCAGCTTACGAGGCCTGCCCTACGAGCAGTACTTC.

CDR3 nucleotides: TGTGCCAGCAGCCAACCTTTGACAGGGACAGGAAACACCATATATTTT. Residues: CASSQPLTGTGNTIYF. This chain connects TRBV4-2 to TRBJ1-3, with 7 bases identical to TRBD1. The CDR3 loop spans 16 amino acids. J gave up 4 bases and V 2 bases, and 8 bases lay outside the gene matches. CDR1 LGHNA and CDR2 YNFKEQ come from the germline V gene.

This chain uses TRBV7-7 with TRBJ2-1; tentatively, D is TRBD1 (6 bases). V gave up 5 bases and J gave up 5 bases, with 16 bases separating them. CDR1 and CDR2 (germline): SSHAT, FNYEAQ (reference sequence). The CDR3 loop spans 15 amino acids. CDR3 in amino acids: CASSQGRPPDNEQFF. CDR3 DNA: TGTGCCAGCAGCCAGGGGCGCCCTCCTGACAATGAGCAGTTCTTC.

The chain uses TRBV28 and TRBJ2-7, with a weak D call TRBD2 (6 bases). This CDR3 contains 14 residues. Germline loops: CDR1 MDHEN, CDR2 SYDVKM. V shed 5 bases and J shed 1 base, with 12 bases lying between them. CDR3 nucleotides: TGTGCCAGCAGTGCCCCCGGGACTTCCTACGAGCAGTACTTC. Its protein product is CASSAPGTSYEQYF.

The chain couples TRBV9 to TRBJ2-7; 9 bases agree with TRBD1. Germline V lookup: CDR1 SGDLS, CDR2 YYNGEE. V lost 0 bases to trimming and J lost 5 bases; unmatched junction nucleotides: 9. This CDR3 is built from 16 residues. CDR3 loop: CASSVGGGTGKNEQYF. CDR3 bases: TGTGCCAGCAGCGTAGGTGGGGGGACAGGGAAGAACGAGCAGTACTTC.

The rearrangement uses TRBV2 and TRBJ2-1, with TRBD2 matching 10 bases. J gave up 0 bases and V 6 bases, and 11 bases lay outside the gene matches. From germline, CDR1 is SNHLY and CDR2 FYNNEI. There are 18 residues in the CDR3. The CDR3 sequence is CASSDRLAGRRSYNEQFF. The DNA of the CDR3 is TGTGCCAGCAGCGATCGACTAGCGGGCAGACGCTCCTACAATGAGCAGTTCTTC. Filled out from reference TRBV2 and TRBJ2-1, the complete variable domain reads EPEVTQTPSHQVTQMGQEVILRCVPISNHLYFYWYRQILGQKVEFLVSFYNNEISEKSEIFDDQFSVERPDGSNFTLKIRSTKLEDSAMYFCASSDRLAGRRSYNEQFFGPGTRLTVL.

V is TRBV5-6 and J is TRBJ2-3; D perhaps matches TRBD2 (6 bases). The CDR3 is 17 amino acids. Germline CDR1 is SGHDT and CDR2 is YYEEEE. Trimming left V 1 base short and J 2 bases short, with 17 bases between. The CDR3 DNA is TGTGCCAGCAGCTTGCCCTCCCTACGGGAGCCCACAGATACGCAGTATTTT. Encoded protein: CASSLPSLREPTDTQYF.

The CDR3 protein is CASTPLTGGDTGELFF. The CDR3 DNA reads as TGTGCCAGCACCCCTTTGACGGGAGGGGACACCGGGGAGCTGTTTTTT. This chain links TRBV21-1 with TRBJ2-2; no check of the table's D call, TRBD2, against the DNA was made. TRBV21-1 is flagged as a pseudogene. The CDR3 runs 16 residues.

This chain connects TRBV6-5 to TRBJ1-2, with TRBD1 matching 8 bases. V lost 6 bases to trimming and J lost 6 bases; unmatched junction nucleotides: 9. CDR3 length equals 14 residues. The germline CDR1 and CDR2 sequences are MNHEY and SVGAGI. Here the CDR3 DNA reads TGTGCCAGCAGCCTCCAGGGGGCGGGCGATGGCTACACCTTC. Its translation: CASSLQGAGDGYTF.

The chain has TRBV10-3 and TRBJ1-2; 7 bases are a match to TRBD1. J was trimmed by 3 bases and V by 3 bases; bases with no gene match: 7. The CDR3 consists of 15 residues. Germline values: CDR1 ENHRY, CDR2 SYGVKD. DNA for the CDR3: TGTGCCATCAGTGACACAGGGGAACTACACTATGGCTACACCTTC. Translated, it gives CAISDTGELHYGYTF.

This clone was seen just once. Other DNA variants within this sample encode the same CDR3. The V gene is TRBV7-9, the J gene TRBJ2-7, with D tentatively TRBD1 or TRBD2 (5 bases each). V was shortened by 3 bases and J by 2 bases, with 11 bases between the two germline ends. CDR1 and CDR2 (germline): SEHNR, FQNEAQ (reference sequence). The CDR3 has 14 residues. The CDR3 here is CASSFPRGPYEQYF. The CDR3 bases are TGTGCCAGCAGCTTCCCCCGGGGACCCTACGAGCAGTACTTC.

The V gene is TRBV5-1, the J gene TRBJ1-1; maybe TRBD1 (5 bases). V lost 6 bases and J 6 bases, leaving 15 bases between the germline ends. The CDR3 is 13 amino acids. Germline loops: CDR1 SGHRS, CDR2 YFSETQ. CDR3 coding DNA: TGCGCCAGCAAACTAGCGGGGACGCCTGAAGCTTTCTTT. Translated, it gives CASKLAGTPEAFF.

V is TRBV10-3 and J is TRBJ2-7, with D unclear. V gave up 3 bases and J gave up 5 bases, with 5 bases separating them. This CDR3 region has 11 residues. CDR1 ENHRY and CDR2 SYGVKD come from the germline V gene. CDR3 coding DNA: TGTGCCATCAGTGAAGGGCACGAGCAGTACTTC. It yields the protein CAISEGHEQYF.